The entry below describes one TCR beta chain. TCRdb's copy holds only in-frame clones and misses some; the assay was immunoSEQ multiplex PCR. The sample shows tens of thousands of clones, approximately 86% of them seen only once. This sample is part of a study of blood T cell repertoires in COVID-19. V lost 1 base to trimming and J lost 8 bases; unmatched junction nucleotides: 10. The germline gives CDR1 SGHAT, CDR2 FQNNGV. This CDR3 region has 15 residues. Sequenced: peripheral blood. This clonotype was sampled from a woman of 80 years or more with acute or convalescent COVID-19. The chain links TRBV11-2 to TRBJ1-2; 7 bases agree with TRBD1. CDR3 loop: CASSLGGGQARGYTF. DNA for the CDR3: TGTGCCAGCAGCTTAGGGGGAGGACAGGCCAGGGGCTACACCTTC.